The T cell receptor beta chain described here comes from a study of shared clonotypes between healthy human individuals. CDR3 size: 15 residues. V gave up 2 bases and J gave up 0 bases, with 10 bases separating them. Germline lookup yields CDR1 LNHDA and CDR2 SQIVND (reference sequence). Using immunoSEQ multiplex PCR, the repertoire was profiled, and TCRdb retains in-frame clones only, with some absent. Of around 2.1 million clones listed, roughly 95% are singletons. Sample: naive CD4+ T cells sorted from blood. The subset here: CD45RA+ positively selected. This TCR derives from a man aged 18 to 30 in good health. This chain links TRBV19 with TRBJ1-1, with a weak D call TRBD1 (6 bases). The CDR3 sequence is CASSIIGQLNTEAFF. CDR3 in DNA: TGTGCCAGTAGTATAATCGGACAGCTGAACACTGAAGCTTTCTTT.